The entry that follows covers one T cell receptor beta chain sequence. The record originates from a study of T cells expressing NK-cell markers. Study background: HCMV seropositivity characterized seven of the eight sequenced donors, and seronegativity one.

No DNA is given; TCRdb re-called the 5' RACE reads and lists each CDR3 protein once. Listed are 300,000 to 450,000 distinct CDR3 sequences; 5% to 5.5% falls within the top ten. The length of the CDR3 is 13 residues. CDR1 MNHEY and CDR2 SMNVEV come from the germline V gene (reference sequence). The clonotype originates from a man aged 18-75 years in good health. The chain couples TRBV27 to TRBJ2-7; the D call of TRBD2 rests on TCRdb alone, since no DNA is present to check it. The sample comprised blood T cells: a sorted CD56 or NKG2C T cell subset, CD4+ or CD8+ T cells, or bulk PBMC T cells (not recorded which). CDR3 amino acids: CASRSLDRQTKYF.